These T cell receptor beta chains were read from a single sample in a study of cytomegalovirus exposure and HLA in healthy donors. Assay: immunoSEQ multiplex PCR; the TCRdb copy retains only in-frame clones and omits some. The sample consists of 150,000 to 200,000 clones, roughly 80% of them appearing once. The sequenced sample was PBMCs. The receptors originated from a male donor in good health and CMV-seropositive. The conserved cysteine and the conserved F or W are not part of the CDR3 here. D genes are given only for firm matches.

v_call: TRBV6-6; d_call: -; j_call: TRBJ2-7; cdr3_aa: ASSSQGNEQY
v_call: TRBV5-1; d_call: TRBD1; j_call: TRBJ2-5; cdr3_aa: ASSLIIRGPLSKGRTQY
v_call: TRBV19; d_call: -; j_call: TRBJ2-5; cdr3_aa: ASSIPRGRGETQY
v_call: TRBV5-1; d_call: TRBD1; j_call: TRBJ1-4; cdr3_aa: ASSAGQGNEKLF
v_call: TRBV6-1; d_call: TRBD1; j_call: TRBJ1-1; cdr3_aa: ASSEQGVTEAF
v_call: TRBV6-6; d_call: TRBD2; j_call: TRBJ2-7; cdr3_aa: ASSYGLAGAEQY
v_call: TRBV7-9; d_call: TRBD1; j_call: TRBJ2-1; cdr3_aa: ASSLGKTGVNEQF
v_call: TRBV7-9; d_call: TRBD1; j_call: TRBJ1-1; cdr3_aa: ASSLANRGRRGDTEAF
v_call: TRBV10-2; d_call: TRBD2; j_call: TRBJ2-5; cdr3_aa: ASRGGATLETQY
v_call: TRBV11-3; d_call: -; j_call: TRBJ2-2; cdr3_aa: ASSLVSYTGELF
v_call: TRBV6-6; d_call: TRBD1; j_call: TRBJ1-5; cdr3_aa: ASSEPGQGNQPQH
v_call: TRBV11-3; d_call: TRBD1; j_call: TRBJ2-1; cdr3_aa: ASSQGQGVTDEQF
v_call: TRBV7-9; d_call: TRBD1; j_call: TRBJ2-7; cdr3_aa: ASSPDRGEQY
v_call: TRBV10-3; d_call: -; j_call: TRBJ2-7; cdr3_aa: AISDQRTAFYEQY
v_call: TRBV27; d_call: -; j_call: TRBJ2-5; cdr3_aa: ASSFGVLGTQY
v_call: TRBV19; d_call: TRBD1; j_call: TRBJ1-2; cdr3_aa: ASSTRTGENGYT
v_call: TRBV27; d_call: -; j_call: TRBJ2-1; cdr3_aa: ASSPGSGTPHNEQF
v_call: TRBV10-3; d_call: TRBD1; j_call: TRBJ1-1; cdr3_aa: AISLGQDLGTEAF
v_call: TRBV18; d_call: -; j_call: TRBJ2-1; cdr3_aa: ASSPLITNPEQF
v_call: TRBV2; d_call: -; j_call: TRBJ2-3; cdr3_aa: ASSVLGDTQY
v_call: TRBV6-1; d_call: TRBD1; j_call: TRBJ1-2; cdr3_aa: ASRGLDRAGGYT
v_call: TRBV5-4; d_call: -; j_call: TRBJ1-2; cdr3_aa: ASSSQGQDYGYT
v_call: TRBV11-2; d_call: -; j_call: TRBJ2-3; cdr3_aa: ASSLGAGAFTDTQY
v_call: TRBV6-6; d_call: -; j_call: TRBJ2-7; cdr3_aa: ASSRLGEQY